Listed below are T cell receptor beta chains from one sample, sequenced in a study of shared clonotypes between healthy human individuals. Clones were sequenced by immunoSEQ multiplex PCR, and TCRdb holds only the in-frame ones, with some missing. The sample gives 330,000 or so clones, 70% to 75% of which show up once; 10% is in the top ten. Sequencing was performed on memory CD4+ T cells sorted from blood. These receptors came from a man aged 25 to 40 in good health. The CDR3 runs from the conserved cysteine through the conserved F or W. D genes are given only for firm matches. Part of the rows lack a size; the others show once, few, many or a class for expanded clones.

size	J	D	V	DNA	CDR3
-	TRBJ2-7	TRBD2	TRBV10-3	TGTGCCATCGGACTAGCGGAGATATACGAGCAGTACTTC	CAIGLAEIYEQYF
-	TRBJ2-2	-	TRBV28	TGTGCCAGCAGCTTACCCCAGGGCCATTCCGGGGAGCTGTTTTTT	CASSLPQGHSGELFF
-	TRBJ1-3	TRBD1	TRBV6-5	TGTGCCACTAGGACAGGGCCACGGCCTGGAAACACCATATATTTT	CATRTGPRPGNTIYF
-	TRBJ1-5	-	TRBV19	TGTGCCAGTACCGAGGGTGCAGGGCTCCTACCAAATCAGCCCCAGCATTTT	CASTEGAGLLPNQPQHF
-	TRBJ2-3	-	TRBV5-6	TGTGCCAGCAGCGGGGGTACGCAGTATTTT	CASSGGTQYF
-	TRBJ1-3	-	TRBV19	TGTGCCAGTACCCCTCAACAGGTTTCTGGAAACACCATATATTTT	CASTPQQVSGNTIYF
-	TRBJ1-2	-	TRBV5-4	TGTGCCAGCAGCTTGTCCGTATCTGGTGGCTACACCTTC	CASSLSVSGGYTF
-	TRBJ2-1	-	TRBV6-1	TGTGCCAGCATCGACTACAATGAGCAGTTCTTC	CASIDYNEQFF
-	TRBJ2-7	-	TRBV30	TGTGCCTGGAGACAGCCCTCCTCCTACGAGCAGTACTTC	CAWRQPSSYEQYF
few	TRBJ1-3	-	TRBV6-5	TGTGCCAGCAGTTACCAGCAGCCCTCCTCTGGAAACACCATATATTTT	CASSYQQPSSGNTIYF
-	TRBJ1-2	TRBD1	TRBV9	TGTGCCAGCAGCGTAGTAACGGGACAGGGTTTAGTCTACACCTTC	CASSVVTGQGLVYTF
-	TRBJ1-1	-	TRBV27	TGTGCCAGCAGTAGATCCACAGGGCGGATGAACACTGAAGCTTTCTTT	CASSRSTGRMNTEAFF
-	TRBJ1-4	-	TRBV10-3	TGTGCCATCAGCGCCATATCCGGGACGAATGAAAAACTGTTTTTT	CAISAISGTNEKLFF
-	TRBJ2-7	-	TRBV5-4	TGTGCCAGCAGCCCCAAACTTCCCGGCTACGAGCAGTACTTC	CASSPKLPGYEQYF
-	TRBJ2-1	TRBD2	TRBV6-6	TGTGCCAGCAGAATACTAGCGGGAGCGAATGAGCAGTTCTTC	CASRILAGANEQFF
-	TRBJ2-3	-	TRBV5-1	TGCGCCAGCAGCTTGGCCCCGAGCGGGTACACAGATACGCAGTATTTT	CASSLAPSGYTDTQYF
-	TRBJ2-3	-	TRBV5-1	TGCGCCAGCAGCCGATCCATCACAGATACGCAGTATTTT	CASSRSITDTQYF
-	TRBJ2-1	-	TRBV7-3	TGTGCCAGCAGCCCTACTTTTAGCTCCTACAATGAGCAGTTCTTC	CASSPTFSSYNEQFF
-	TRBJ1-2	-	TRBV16	TGTGCCAGCAGCCAACTGTCAGCGTATGGCTACACCTTC	CASSQLSAYGYTF
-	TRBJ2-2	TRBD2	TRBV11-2	TGTGCCAGCAGCTTAGCGGGAGGGTACACCGGGGAGCTGTTTTTT	CASSLAGGYTGELFF
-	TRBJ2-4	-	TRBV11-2	TGTGCCAGCAGCTTCCTGACACTAGCCAAAAACATTCAGTACTTC	CASSFLTLAKNIQYF
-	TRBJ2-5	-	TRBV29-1	TGCAGCGGAACTACTGCTCACAGGACCCAGTACTTC	CSGTTAHRTQYF
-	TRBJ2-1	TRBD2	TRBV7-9	TGTGCCAGTGTTAGCGGGAGTGCCTACAATGAGCAGTTCTTC	CASVSGSAYNEQFF
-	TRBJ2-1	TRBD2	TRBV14	TGTGCCAGCAGCCACCGCTCGGGCGGGAGTTTAAGTGAGCAGTTCTTC	CASSHRSGGSLSEQFF
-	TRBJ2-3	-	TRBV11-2	TGTGCCAGCAGCTTAGTGGTTGGCACAGATACGCAGTATTTT	CASSLVVGTDTQYF
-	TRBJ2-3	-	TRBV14	TGTGCCAGCAGCCAAGATGGACCCAGTATGCAGTATTTT	CASSQDGPSMQYF
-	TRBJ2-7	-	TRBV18	TGTGCCAGCTCACCACCGTCTGGCCCCTACGAGCAGTACTTC	CASSPPSGPYEQYF
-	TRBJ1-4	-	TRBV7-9	TGTGCCAGCAGCTTAGCTGAGGGAACAGGCTGGACACCAAATGAAAAACTGTTTTTT	CASSLAEGTGWTPNEKLFF
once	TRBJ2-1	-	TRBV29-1	TGCAGCGTTGAAGGCGGGACAAGCTCCTACAATGAGCAGTTCTTC	CSVEGGTSSYNEQFF
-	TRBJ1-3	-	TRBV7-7	TGTGCTAGCAGCTTAGGCTTGTCGTCTGGAAACACCATATATTTT	CASSLGLSSGNTIYF
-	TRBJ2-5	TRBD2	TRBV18	TGTGCCAGCTCACAGGCACTAGCGGGAGCGGGAGAGACCCAGTACTTC	CASSQALAGAGETQYF
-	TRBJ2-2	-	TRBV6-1	TGTGCCAGCAGTGAACTGAACACCGGGGAGCTGTTTTTT	CASSELNTGELFF
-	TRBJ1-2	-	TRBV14	TGTGCCAGCAGCCAAAGGACGTCGGACATGGGCTACACCTTC	CASSQRTSDMGYTF
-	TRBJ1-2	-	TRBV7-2	TGTGCCAGCAGCTTAAGCCTTAACTATGGCTACACCTTC	CASSLSLNYGYTF
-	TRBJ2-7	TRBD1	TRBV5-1	TGCGCCAGCAGCTTTGAACCGGGACAGGGATACGAGCAGTACTTC	CASSFEPGQGYEQYF
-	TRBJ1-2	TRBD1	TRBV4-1	TGCGCCAGCAGCCAAGATGCCAGGGGGTGGTATGGCTACACCTTC	CASSQDARGWYGYTF
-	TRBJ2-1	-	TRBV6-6	TGTGCCAGCAGTTACCAATTGGGGGATGAGCAGTTCTTC	CASSYQLGDEQFF
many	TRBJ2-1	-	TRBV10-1	TGCGCCAGCAGTGAGTGGGCGGGTACCGAGCAGTTCTTC	CASSEWAGTEQFF
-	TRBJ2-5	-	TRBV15	TGTGCCACCAGCTCCCTACTAAGGGCGGGTTCCCCCCTCGGGGAGACCCAGTACTTC	CATSSLLRAGSPLGETQYF
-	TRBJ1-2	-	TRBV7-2	TGTGCCAGCAGCTTAGTTCCGGCTAACTATGGCTACACCTTC	CASSLVPANYGYTF
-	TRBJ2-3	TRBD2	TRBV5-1	TGCGCCAGCAGCCAACTAGCGGGAGGGGCAGATACGCAGTATTTT	CASSQLAGGADTQYF
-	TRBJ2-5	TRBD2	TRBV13	TGTGCCAGCAGCTTAGGGGGACTAGCGGGAGCAGAGACCCAGTACTTC	CASSLGGLAGAETQYF
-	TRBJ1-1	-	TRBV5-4	TGTGCCAGCAGCCCCGGGGGGACTGAAGCTTTCTTT	CASSPGGTEAFF
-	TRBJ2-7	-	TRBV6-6	TGTGCCAGCAACCCATCCGGGGGCGGAGCCTACGAGCAGTACTTC	CASNPSGGGAYEQYF
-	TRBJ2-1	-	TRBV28	TGTGCCAGCAGTTCGACGGGGCAGCAGTTCTTC	CASSSTGQQFF
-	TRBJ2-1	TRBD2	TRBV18	TGTGCCAGCTCACCACTCGCGGGAGAAGGGAGTGAGCAGTTCTTC	CASSPLAGEGSEQFF
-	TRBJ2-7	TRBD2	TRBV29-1	TGCAGCGCCCCGGCGGGGGGCGAGCAGTACTTC	CSAPAGGEQYF
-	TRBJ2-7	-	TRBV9	TGTGCCAGCAGCGCTGGACAGCCAGGCTACGAGCAGTACTTC	CASSAGQPGYEQYF
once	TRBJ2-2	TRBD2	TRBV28	TGTGCCAGCAGGCCGGGACTAGCGGGAGTCGGGGAGCTGTTTTTT	CASRPGLAGVGELFF
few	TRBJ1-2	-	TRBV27	TGTGCCAGCAGTCCATACCCCGGAAAAAGGAATGGCTACACCTTC	CASSPYPGKRNGYTF
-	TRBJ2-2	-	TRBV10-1	TGCGCCAGCAGTGAGTCGGGCAGGGGAGCCGGGGAGCTGTTTTTT	CASSESGRGAGELFF
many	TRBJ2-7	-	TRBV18	TGTGCCAGCTCACCAGAACTAGAAGCCTACGAGCAGTACTTC	CASSPELEAYEQYF
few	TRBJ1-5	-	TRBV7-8	TGTGCCAGCAGCACACAGGGATTAGGGAATCAGCCCCAGCATTTT	CASSTQGLGNQPQHF